One and the same sample provided the 24 T cell receptor beta chains below, sequenced in a study of blood T cell repertoires in COVID-19. TCRdb keeps only in-frame clones here, not all; method: immunoSEQ multiplex PCR. The sample includes 90,000 to 150,000 clones, roughly 84% of them seen just once. Sample: peripheral blood. The receptors were sampled from a man aged 60 to 75 with acute or convalescent COVID-19.

The chain has TRBV6-5 and TRBJ2-3; TRBD2 agrees at 10 bases. The CDR3 runs 15 residues. V gave up 6 bases and J gave up 5 bases; unmatched junction bases: 8. Germline values: CDR1 MNHEY, CDR2 SVGAGI. The CDR3 sequence: CASRSLAGEGDTQYF. As DNA, the CDR3 is TGTGCCAGCAGATCTCTAGCGGGAGAAGGAGATACGCAGTATTTT.

The chain is built from TRBV27 and TRBJ2-1; TRBD2 might be the D (6 bases). Looked up from germline, CDR1 is MNHEY and CDR2 is SMNVEV (reference sequence). The CDR3 runs 12 residues. V lost 10 bases and J lost 8, with 15 bases in between. The CDR3 sequence: CATSEGPHEQFF. The CDR3 nucleotides are TGTGCCACCTCGGAGGGCCCGCATGAGCAGTTCTTC.

The chain links TRBV7-9 to TRBJ1-5; 8 positions agree with TRBD1. Germline V lookup: CDR1 SEHNR, CDR2 FQNEAQ (reference sequence). This CDR3 is 14 amino acids long. V trimming: 5 bases; J trimming: 8 bases; junction bases outside the gene matches: 8. CDR3 coding DNA: TGTGCCAGCAGCAATCCAGGGGGCTTAGAGCCCCAGCATTTT. This gives the protein CASSNPGGLEPQHF.

The rearrangement joins TRBV18 to TRBJ1-4; maybe TRBD1 (5 bases). The CDR3 loop spans 13 amino acids. V lost 4 bases, J lost 6 bases, and 9 bases lay in between. Per the germline V gene, CDR1 is KGHSH and CDR2 is LQKENI. CDR3 sequence reads: CASSQGGDEKLFF. CDR3 in DNA: TGTGCCAGCTCACAGGGAGGGGATGAAAAACTGTTTTTT.

In its sample, this clone was seen once. This chain connects TRBV5-5 to TRBJ1-2; D gene unclear. V lost 0 bases, J lost 1 base, and 7 bases lay in between. Germline CDR1 is SGHKS and CDR2 is YYEKEE (reference sequence). The CDR3 is made up of 14 amino acids. The DNA for the CDR3 is TGTGCCAGCAGCTTGGGTCACAGTAACTATGGCTACACCTTC. Translation: CASSLGHSNYGYTF. Full variable domain (outside the CDR3, taken from reference TRBV5-5 and TRBJ1-2): DAGVTQSPTHLIKTRGQQVTLRCSPISGHKSVSWYQQVLGQGPQFIFQYYEKEERGRGNFPDRFSARQFPNYSSELNVNALLLGDSALYLCASSLGHSNYGYTFGSGTRLTVV.

The rearrangement uses TRBV12-3 or TRBV12-4 and TRBJ2-7, with D possibly TRBD1 on 6 matching bases. Trimming cost V 3 bases and J 9 bases, with 9 bases left between them. There are 11 residues in the CDR3. The CDR3, as DNA: TGTGCCAGCAGTTTGGGGGCCGGGCAGTACTTC. Translation gives CASSLGAGQYF.

This clone was counted only a few times. At the DNA level, this CDR3 is encoded by other sequences in the same sample as well. This CDR3 reads CASLGLAGSISSYNEQFF. For the CDR3, the DNA is TGTGCCAGCCTTGGACTAGCGGGGAGCATTAGCTCCTACAATGAGCAGTTCTTC. The chain links TRBV11-2 to TRBJ2-1; the match to TRBD2 covers 12 bases. CDR1 is SGHAT and CDR2 is FQNNGV in the germline V gene. The CDR3 is 18 residues long. Losses at the gene ends were 8 bases for V and 0 bases for J; bases not matched to a gene: 11.

This chain connects TRBV4-2 to TRBJ1-1, with 11 bases aligning to TRBD1. Trimming took 4 bases from V and 5 from J; bases not matched to a gene: 6. The CDR3 runs to 15 residues. Germline V gene sequence: CDR1 LGHNA, CDR2 YNFKEQ. The CDR3 region has the DNA TGTGCCAGCAGCCGAAGGGACAGGGGGGGTACTGAAGCTTTCTTT. This sequence encodes CASSRRDRGGTEAFF.

The rearrangement links TRBV9 to TRBJ2-4; 8 bases line up with TRBD1. Germline lookup yields CDR1 SGDLS and CDR2 YYNGEE. V trimming: 2 bases; J trimming: 7 bases; junction bases outside the gene matches: 11. The CDR3 contains 16 residues. The CDR3 loop reads CASSVAGGPRGNIQYF. The CDR3 DNA reads TGTGCCAGCAGCGTTGCAGGGGGCCCAAGGGGGAACATTCAGTACTTC.

CDR3 sequence reads: CASSSIGPGVGYTF. For the CDR3, the DNA is TGTGCCAGCAGTTCAATAGGACCGGGGGTTGGCTACACCTTC. The chain recombines TRBV28 with TRBJ1-2, with a possible D match to TRBD1 (5 bases). The CDR3 totals 14 residues. V was trimmed by 4 bases and J by 7 bases, leaving 16 bases between them. The germline gives CDR1 MDHEN, CDR2 SYDVKM.

CDR3 sequence reads: CASSYEHQETQYF. The CDR3 coding sequence is TGTGCCAGCAGTTACGAGCACCAAGAGACCCAGTACTTC. The gene calls are TRBV6-5 and TRBJ2-5; unclear D gene. The CDR3 sequence is 13 residues long. CDR1 and CDR2 from the germline V gene are MNHEY and SVGAGI. The ends were cut back, 2 bases at V and 0 bases at J, with 4 bases in the middle.

This sequence joins TRBV28 and TRBJ2-3; TRBD1 matches at 10 bases. The CDR3 length is 15 residues. V lost 4 bases to trimming and J lost 3 bases; unmatched junction nucleotides: 4. CDR1 is MDHEN and CDR2 is SYDVKM in the germline V gene. CDR3 protein: CASSSPGQGTDTQYF. In nucleotides, the CDR3 is TGTGCCAGCAGTTCCCCGGGACAGGGGACAGATACGCAGTATTTT. Filled out from reference TRBV28 and TRBJ2-3, the complete variable domain reads DVKVTQSSRYLVKRTGEKVFLECVQDMDHENMFWYRQDPGLGLRLIYFSYDVKMKEKGDIPEGYSVSREKKERFSLILESASTNQTSMYLCASSSPGQGTDTQYFGPGTRLTVL.

This sequence joins TRBV21-1 and TRBJ2-3; the D segment call TRBD2 is taken from the table without a DNA check. TRBV21-1 is a listed pseudogene. The CDR3 consists of 15 residues. The CDR3 sequence is CASSGTSGVTDTQYF. DNA of the CDR3: TGTGCCAGCAGCGGGACTAGCGGGGTCACAGATACGCAGTATTTT.

This clone showed up just a few times. The V gene is TRBV28, the J gene TRBJ1-1; 10 bases are shared with TRBD1. J was trimmed by 4 bases and V by 8 bases; bases with no gene match: 7. The CDR3 is 14 residues long. CDR1 MDHEN and CDR2 SYDVKM come from the germline V gene. The CDR3 DNA is TGTGCCAGCTACGCCGGGACAGGGGTCACTGAAGCTTTCTTT. As protein: CASYAGTGVTEAFF. Combining the CDR3 with reference TRBV28 and TRBJ1-1 gives the whole variable domain DVKVTQSSRYLVKRTGEKVFLECVQDMDHENMFWYRQDPGLGLRLIYFSYDVKMKEKGDIPEGYSVSREKKERFSLILESASTNQTSMYLCASYAGTGVTEAFFGQGTRLTVV.

The chain is built from TRBV28 and TRBJ1-5; D call uncertain. Trimming pared 4 bases from V and 6 bases from J, leaving 13 bases between. In germline, CDR1 is MDHEN, CDR2 SYDVKM. This CDR3 region has 14 residues. CDR3 in DNA: TGTGCCAGCAGTTCCGAGGTGGTGGGTCAGCCCCAGCATTTT. Protein sequence: CASSSEVVGQPQHF.

The V gene is TRBV6-2 or TRBV6-3, the J gene TRBJ1-1; 7 bases match TRBD1. The CDR3 loop spans 14 amino acids. The J segment lost 2 bases and the V segment lost 2 bases, leaving 2 bases of the junction unmatched. Germline V gene data show CDR1 as MNHEY and CDR2 as SVGEGT. The CDR3 DNA is TGTGCCAGCAGTTACGTAGGGGGCAACACTGAAGCTTTCTTT. This encodes CASSYVGGNTEAFF.

This clone showed up just once. The rearrangement uses TRBV5-4 and TRBJ2-7, with TRBD2 matching 10 bases. V gave up 4 bases and J gave up 3 bases; unmatched junction bases: 16. Germline loops: CDR1 SGHNT, CDR2 YYREEE (reference sequence). The CDR3 covers 18 residues. This chain's CDR3 is CASSPGIAGGARIYEQYF. The DNA for the CDR3 is TGTGCCAGCAGCCCAGGGATAGCGGGAGGTGCCCGCATCTACGAGCAGTACTTC.

This chain links TRBV25-1 with TRBJ1-3; D perhaps matches TRBD1 (5 bases). From germline, CDR1 is MGHDK and CDR2 SYGVNS. V was trimmed by 8 bases and J by 3 bases, leaving 8 bases between them. CDR3 size: 12 residues. CDR3 loop: CASGGNGNTIYF. CDR3 sequence (DNA): TGTGCCAGCGGGGGGAATGGAAACACCATATATTTT.

This clone was observed a single time. V is TRBV19 and J is TRBJ1-5; D not certain. Between the trimmed V and J ends, which lost 2 bases and 2 bases, there was a span of 10 bases. In germline, CDR1 is LNHDA, CDR2 SQIVND (reference sequence). This CDR3 spans 15 amino acids. CDR3 DNA: TGTGCCAGTAGTATACCCGGGATAGGCAATCAGCCCCAGCATTTT. Its translation: CASSIPGIGNQPQHF.

The CDR3 loop is CASSVLLAGGPHEQFF. The DNA of the CDR3 is TGTGCCAGCAGTGTCCTGCTGGCGGGAGGGCCCCATGAGCAGTTCTTC. The chain couples TRBV6-1 to TRBJ2-1; 9 positions agree with TRBD2. V was pared by 4 bases and J by 8 bases, with 12 bases of the junction left unmatched. CDR1 MNHNS and CDR2 SASEGT come from the germline V gene. CDR3 length equals 16 residues.

The chain recombines TRBV7-9 with TRBJ2-1, with TRBD1 matching 11 bases. CDR1 and CDR2 from the germline V gene are SEHNR and FQNEAQ (reference sequence). This CDR3 is built from 16 residues. V was clipped by 4 bases and J by 6 bases; unmatched bases: 8. The CDR3 reads CASSSGQGAEGNEQFF. CDR3 in DNA: TGTGCCAGCAGCTCAGGACAGGGGGCGGAGGGCAATGAGCAGTTCTTC.

The chain uses TRBV30 and TRBJ2-3; D is possibly TRBD2 (5 bases). Germline V lookup: CDR1 GTSNPN, CDR2 SVGIG (reference sequence). The CDR3 covers 16 residues. Trimming left V 4 bases short and J 4 bases short, with 21 bases between. The CDR3, as DNA: TGTGCCTGGAAAATTTCAGGACTCCTACCGGCAGATACGCAGTATTTT. Amino acids: CAWKISGLLPADTQYF.

The chain recombines TRBV6-5 with TRBJ2-2; D might be TRBD2 (5 bases). This CDR3 has 14 amino acids. V dropped 6 bases and J dropped 1 base, with 9 bases sitting between them. CDR1 MNHEY and CDR2 SVGAGI come from the germline V gene. The CDR3 nucleotides read TGTGCCAGCAGACTCAGCGGGAACACCGGGGAGCTGTTTTTT. It translates to CASRLSGNTGELFF.

The chain links TRBV18 to TRBJ2-3; D remains unclear. Germline values: CDR1 KGHSH, CDR2 LQKENI. Trimming shortened V by 1 base and J by 1 base, and 15 bases separated the two germline ends. The CDR3 length is 17 residues. The CDR3, as DNA: TGTGCCAGCTCACCACGGGCTACGAGTTCGGGCACAGATACGCAGTATTTT. It yields the protein CASSPRATSSGTDTQYF.